This T cell receptor (beta chain) was captured in a study of T cell repertoires in cytomegalovirus infection. Across the whole study: Newly reported HLA-C-restricted and thoroughly characterized HLA-B-restricted CMV epitopes were employed.

This clonotype appeared a single time. Its antigen is still unknown. Relative to the germline gene, one junction end is altered; a read error may explain this. Study-wide results and caveats: What dominated the ex vivo response were HLA-C-restricted CMV-specific TCR beta clonotypes. Using cumulative public TCR beta family frequency, the authors identified those who carried CMV together with the relevant HLA.

Via MiXCR, TCRdb re-called the reads, giving one row per CDR3 protein. The table shows more than 250,000 distinct CDR3 sequences, with just under 25% occurring only once. Looked up from germline, CDR1 is SGHNT and CDR2 is YENEEA. CDR3 length: 13 residues. The J gene is TRBJ1-3, the V gene TRBV11-3; D is uncertain. This clonotype originated in a human donor in good health (CMV status not recorded). Some clones in this sample may be carry-over from other donors' samples. Here the sequenced sample was cultured PBMCs, taken from culture after CMV antigen stimulation. The CDR3 DNA is TGTGCCAGCAGCTTTCATTGTGGAAGCACCATATATTTT. Its protein is CASSFHCGSTIYF.